This entry concerns a single T cell receptor (beta chain). Its target is unknown. The data were taken from a study of shared clonotypes between healthy human individuals. Overall study: Each donor's CD4 naive and CD4 memory cells filled three plates apiece, CD8 naive two, and CD8 memory one. Broader study findings: Naive CD4 clonotypes were shared across several donors at 5% to 6%. The genetic and exposure-history diversity represented was limited by few donors.

The CDR3 length is 15 residues. CDR1 and CDR2 from the germline V gene are SEHNR and FQNEAQ (reference sequence). Trimming removed 5 bases at V and 6 bases at J, with 19 bases between. As defined, naive CD8 cells were CD45RO-negative and positively selected for CCR7, with terminally differentiated effector memory CD45RA+ cells excluded. Produced via immunoSEQ multiplex PCR; TCRdb's table is partial and in-frame only. The sample records roughly 2,000,000 clones, 85% to 95% being singletons. The chain carries TRBV7-9 and TRBJ1-2; no firm D call. The sequencing input was naive CD8+ T cells sorted from blood. The clonotype comes from a man younger than 30 in good health. Here the CDR3 DNA reads TGTGCCAGCAGCCCAAACGGACCGCTACTAGATGGCTACACCTTC. Translating it yields CASSPNGPLLDGYTF.